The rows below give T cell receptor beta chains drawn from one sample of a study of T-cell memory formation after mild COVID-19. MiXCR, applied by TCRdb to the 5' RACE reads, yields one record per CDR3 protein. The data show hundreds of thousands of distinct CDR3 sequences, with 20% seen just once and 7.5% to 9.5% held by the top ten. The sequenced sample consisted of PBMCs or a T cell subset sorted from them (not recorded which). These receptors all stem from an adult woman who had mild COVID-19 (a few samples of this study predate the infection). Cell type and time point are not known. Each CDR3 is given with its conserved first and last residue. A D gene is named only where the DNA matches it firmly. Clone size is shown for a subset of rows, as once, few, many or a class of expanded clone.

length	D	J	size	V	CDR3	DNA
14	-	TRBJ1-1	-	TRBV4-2	CASSQGVGNTEAFF	TGTGCCAGCAGCCAAGGGGTCGGGAACACTGAAGCTTTCTTT
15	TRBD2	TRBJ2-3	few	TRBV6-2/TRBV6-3	CASSRLAGVIDTQYF	TGTGCCAGCAGTAGACTAGCGGGAGTTATAGATACGCAGTATTTT
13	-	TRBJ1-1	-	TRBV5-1	CASSLEAGAEAFF	TGCGCCAGCAGCTTGGAGGCCGGGGCTGAAGCTTTCTTT
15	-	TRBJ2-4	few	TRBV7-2	CASSPGTFPLDIQYF	TGTGCCAGCAGCCCGGGGACATTCCCCCTGGACATTCAGTACTTC
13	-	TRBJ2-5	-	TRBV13	CASSPRGGETQYF	TGTGCCAGCAGCCCCCGAGGAGGTGAGACCCAGTACTTC
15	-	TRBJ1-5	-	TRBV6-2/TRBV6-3	CASSYSSGRNQPQHF	TGTGCCAGCAGTTACTCGTCGGGGAGGAATCAGCCCCAGCATTTT
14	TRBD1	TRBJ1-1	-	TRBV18	CASSPDRGVTEAFF	TGTGCCAGCTCACCAGACAGGGGGGTTACTGAAGCTTTCTTT
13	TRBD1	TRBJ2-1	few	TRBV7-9	CASSRTGDNEQFF	TGTGCCAGCAGCCGGACAGGGGACAATGAGCAGTTCTTC
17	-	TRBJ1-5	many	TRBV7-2	CASSLDHPPKGYQPQHF	TGTGCCAGCAGCTTAGACCACCCACCCAAGGGTTATCAGCCCCAGCATTTT
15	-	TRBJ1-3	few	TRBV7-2	CASSLEPTSGNTIYF	TGTGCCAGCAGCTTAGAACCGACCTCTGGAAACACCATATATTTT
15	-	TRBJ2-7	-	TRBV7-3	CASSPREARPYEQYF	TGTGCCAGCAGCCCAAGGGAGGCCAGGCCCTACGAGCAGTACTTC
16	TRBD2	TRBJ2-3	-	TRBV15	CATSRGASGGTDTQYF	TGTGCCACCAGCAGAGGGGCTAGCGGGGGCACAGATACGCAGTATTTT
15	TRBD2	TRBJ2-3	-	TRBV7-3	CASSPTSGRTDTQYF	TGTGCCAGCAGCCCCACTAGCGGGCGCACAGATACGCAGTATTTT
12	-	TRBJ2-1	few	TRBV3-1	CASSQAIGRQFF	TGTGCCAGCAGCCAAGCTATAGGGAGACAGTTCTTC
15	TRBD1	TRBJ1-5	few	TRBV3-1	CASSPTQGSNQPQHF	TGTGCCAGCAGCCCTACACAGGGGAGCAATCAGCCCCAGCATTTT
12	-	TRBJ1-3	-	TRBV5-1	CASSRSRDTIYF	TGCGCCAGCAGCCGGTCCAGGGACACCATATATTTT
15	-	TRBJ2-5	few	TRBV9	CASSLGGGFKETQYF	TGTGCCAGCAGCCTGGGTGGGGGCTTTAAAGAGACCCAGTACTTC
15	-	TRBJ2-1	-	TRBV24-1	CASASADSYYNEQFF	TGTGCCAGCGCGTCCGCGGACAGCTACTACAATGAGCAGTTCTTC
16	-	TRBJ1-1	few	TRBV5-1	CASSPMVTPGGTEAFF	TGCGCCAGCAGCCCCATGGTGACTCCAGGAGGCACTGAAGCTTTCTTT
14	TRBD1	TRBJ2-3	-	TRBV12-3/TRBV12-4	CASRKTGSADTQYF	TGTGCCAGCAGGAAGACAGGGTCTGCAGATACGCAGTATTTT
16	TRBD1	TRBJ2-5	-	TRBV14	CASSQVYRTGRETQYF	TGTGCCAGCAGCCAGGTGTACAGGACAGGTCGAGAGACCCAGTACTTC
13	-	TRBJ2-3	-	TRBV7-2	CASSFGRGNTQYF	TGTGCCAGCAGCTTCGGTAGAGGAAATACGCAGTATTTT
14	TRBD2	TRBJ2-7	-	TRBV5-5	CASSLPGLAIEQYF	TGTGCCAGCAGCTTACCGGGACTAGCTATCGAGCAGTACTTC
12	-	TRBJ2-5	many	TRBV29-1	CSVGLAEETQYF	TGCAGCGTTGGGTTAGCGGAAGAGACCCAGTACTTC
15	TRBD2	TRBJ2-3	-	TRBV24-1	CATSEGGSSTDTQYF	TGTGCCACCAGTGAGGGAGGGAGTAGCACAGATACGCAGTATTTT
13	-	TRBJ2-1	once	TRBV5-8	CASSRGLYNEQFF	TGTGCCAGCAGCCGGGGACTCTACAATGAGCAGTTCTTC
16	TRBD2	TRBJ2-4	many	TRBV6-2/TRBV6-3	CASRNAPLAWGNIQYF	TGTGCCAGCAGAAATGCTCCACTAGCGTGGGGAAACATTCAGTACTTC
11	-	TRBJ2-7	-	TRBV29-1	CSVEKDDEQYF	TGCAGCGTTGAAAAAGATGACGAGCAGTACTTC
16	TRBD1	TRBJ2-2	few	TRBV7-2	CASSYAGTDVTGELFF	TGTGCCAGCAGTTATGCCGGGACAGACGTCACCGGGGAGCTGTTTTTT
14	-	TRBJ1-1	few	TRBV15	CATSREGGYTEAFF	TGTGCCACCAGCAGAGAAGGCGGGTACACTGAAGCTTTCTTT
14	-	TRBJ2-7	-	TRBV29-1	CSVAGYASHYEQYF	TGCAGCGTTGCCGGCTATGCCAGTCACTACGAGCAGTACTTC
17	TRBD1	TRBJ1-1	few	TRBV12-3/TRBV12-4	CASSPGGGTGRLFEAFF	TGTGCCAGCAGCCCCGGCGGTGGGACAGGCAGACTTTTTGAAGCTTTCTTT
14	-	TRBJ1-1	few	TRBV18	CASSPPNGNTEAFF	TGTGCCAGCTCACCACCGAACGGGAACACTGAAGCTTTCTTT
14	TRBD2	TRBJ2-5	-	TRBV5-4	CASSPRGGLETQYF	TGTGCCAGCAGCCCCCGGGGGGGCTTGGAGACCCAGTACTTC
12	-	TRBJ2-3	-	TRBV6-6	CASRGEWDTQYF	TGTGCCAGCAGGGGAGAATGGGATACGCAGTATTTT
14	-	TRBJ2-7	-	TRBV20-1	CSASGVESSYEQYF	TGCAGTGCTAGCGGGGTGGAGTCCTCCTACGAGCAGTACTTC
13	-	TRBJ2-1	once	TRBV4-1	CASSQDVGAGQFF	TGCGCCAGCAGCCAGGACGTCGGCGCGGGTCAGTTCTTC
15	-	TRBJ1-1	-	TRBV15	CATSAPVTSNTEAFF	TGTGCCACCAGCGCCCCCGTGACTTCGAACACTGAAGCTTTCTTT
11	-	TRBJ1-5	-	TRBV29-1	CSVPFGQPQHF	TGCAGCGTTCCATTCGGTCAGCCCCAGCATTTT
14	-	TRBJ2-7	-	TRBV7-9	CASSQDAGRHEQYF	TGTGCCAGCAGCCAAGACGCGGGGCGTCACGAGCAGTACTTC
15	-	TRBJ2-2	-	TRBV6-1	CASSTGGGGTGELFF	TGTGCCAGCAGTACGGGAGGGGGCGGCACCGGGGAGCTGTTTTTT
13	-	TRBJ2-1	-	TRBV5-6	CASSLRETNEQFF	TGTGCCAGCAGCTTGCGGGAAACCAATGAGCAGTTCTTC
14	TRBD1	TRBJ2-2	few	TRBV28	CASYQGVSTGELFF	TGTGCCAGCTATCAGGGGGTGAGCACCGGGGAGCTGTTTTTT
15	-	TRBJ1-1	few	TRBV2	CASSDTRAYLAEAFF	TGTGCCAGCAGTGATACCCGTGCTTATCTGGCTGAAGCTTTCTTT
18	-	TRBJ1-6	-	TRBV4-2	CASSQDLSQAIYNSPLHF	TGTGCCAGCAGCCAAGATCTCTCACAGGCCATCTATAATTCACCCCTCCACTTT
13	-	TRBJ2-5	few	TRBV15	CATSTVNAETQYF	TGTGCCACCAGCACAGTAAATGCGGAGACCCAGTACTTC